This passage covers 21 T cell receptor beta chains from one sample sequenced in a study of blood T cell repertoires in COVID-19. Repertoires were generated with immunoSEQ multiplex PCR, while TCRdb's copy carries only in-frame clones and drops some. Of over 250,000 clones listed, approximately 91% are singletons. The sample consisted of peripheral blood. These receptors all stem from a person under 35 with COVID-19, enrolled during active disease.

This chain links TRBV5-1 with TRBJ1-4; D is perhaps TRBD1 (6 bases). The CDR3 contains 15 residues. Germline CDR1 reads SGHRS; CDR2 reads YFSETQ. V lost 2 bases and J lost 7, with 15 bases in between. The CDR3 is CASSFTGGAIEKLFF. CDR3 DNA sequence: TGCGCCAGCAGCTTTACGGGGGGCGCGATTGAAAAACTGTTTTTT.

The gene calls are TRBV4-3 and TRBJ2-5; 7 bases map to TRBD1. Trimming at V came to 8 bases and at J to 5 bases, leaving 11 bases not matched to a gene. There are 14 residues in the CDR3. Germline V gene lookup returns CDR1 LGHNA and CDR2 YSLEER. The CDR3 DNA sequence: TGCGCCAGCTCCCCCGGGACAGCCGGGGAGACCCAGTACTTC. Protein product: CASSPGTAGETQYF.

The chain combines TRBV25-1 with TRBJ2-5; TRBD2 aligns across 11 bases. The CDR3 covers 15 residues. V shed 3 bases, J shed 6 bases, and the junction held 6 bases outside the gene matches. Per the germline V gene, CDR1 is MGHDK and CDR2 is SYGVNS. This CDR3 is CASSDSGRASKTQYF. The CDR3, as DNA: TGTGCCAGCAGTGATAGCGGGAGGGCCAGTAAGACCCAGTACTTC.

This chain connects TRBV28 to TRBJ1-1, with D unclear. Germline V CDR1 and CDR2: MDHEN, SYDVKM. The V and J ends lost 2 bases and 3 bases respectively, with 10 bases between them. CDR3 length: 14 residues. CDR3 sequence reads: CASSLGSGHTEAFF. DNA for the CDR3: TGTGCCAGCAGTTTAGGATCTGGGCACACTGAAGCTTTCTTT. The full variable domain, with the rest looked up from reference TRBV28 and TRBJ1-1, is DVKVTQSSRYLVKRTGEKVFLECVQDMDHENMFWYRQDPGLGLRLIYFSYDVKMKEKGDIPEGYSVSREKKERFSLILESASTNQTSMYLCASSLGSGHTEAFFGQGTRLTVV.

This clone was seen only a few times. The chain's CDR3 is CASSQEWESTGYEQYF. In DNA form, the CDR3 reads TGTGCCAGCAGCCAAGAATGGGAGTCTACGGGCTACGAGCAGTACTTC. The rearrangement uses TRBV4-2 and TRBJ2-7; D perhaps matches TRBD2 (5 bases). The V gene lost 0 bases and the J gene lost 3 bases, with 15 bases spanning the gap. Germline CDR1 is LGHNA and CDR2 is YNFKEQ. CDR3 size: 16 residues.

This chain links TRBV9 with TRBJ2-3, with D perhaps matching TRBD1 (6 bases). The CDR3 length is 17 residues. Germline CDR1 and CDR2: SGDLS and YYNGEE. Trimming took 3 bases from V and 0 from J, leaving 17 bases between them. CDR3: CASSATGNRESTDTQYF. As DNA, the CDR3 is TGTGCCAGCAGCGCTACAGGGAATAGGGAAAGCACAGATACGCAGTATTTT. Variable domain in full (rest from reference TRBV9 and TRBJ2-3): DSGVTQTPKHLITATGQRVTLRCSPRSGDLSVYWYQQSLDQGLQFLIQYYNGEERAKGNILERFSAQQFPDLHSELNLSSLELGDSALYFCASSATGNRESTDTQYFGPGTRLTVL.

The rearrangement links TRBV6-6 to TRBJ2-2, with TRBD2 identical over 12 bases. Germline trimming cut 5 bases from V and 5 bases from J; bases unmatched to any gene: 9. CDR1 and CDR2 (germline): MNHNY, SVGAGI (reference sequence). This CDR3 spans 17 amino acids. As DNA, the CDR3 is TGTGCCAGCAGTCGACTAGCGGGAGTTCCCTGGACCGGGGAGCTGTTTTTT. This translates into CASSRLAGVPWTGELFF.

The chain is built from TRBV5-8 and TRBJ2-3; TRBD2 matches 9 bases. This CDR3 is built from 16 residues. V shed 3 bases, J shed 0 bases, and the junction held 5 bases outside the gene matches. CDR1 and CDR2 (germline): SGHTS, YDEGEE. As DNA, the CDR3 is TGTGCCAGCAGCTCCCCCGGGACTAGCAGCACAGATACGCAGTATTTT. This sequence encodes CASSSPGTSSTDTQYF.

J is TRBJ2-7 and V is TRBV14, with D unclear. The CDR3 has 14 amino acids. The germline CDR1 and CDR2 sequences are SGHDN and FVKESK. Trimming pared 0 bases from V and 8 bases from J, leaving 14 bases between. This CDR3 reads CASSQEVIAGKQYF. The CDR3 DNA follows: TGTGCCAGCAGCCAAGAGGTAATAGCCGGAAAGCAGTACTTC.

The chain carries TRBV4-3 and TRBJ2-1; 15 nucleotides align to TRBD2. Unmatched junction bases numbered 19, after V lost 7 bases and J lost 0 bases. The germline V gene has CDR1 LGHNA and CDR2 YSLEER. The CDR3 sequence is 22 residues long. In nucleotides, the CDR3 is TGCGCCAGCAACCAGCCCCCGGGACTAGCGGGAGGACCTTCCCTCTCCTACAATGAGCAGTTCTTC. This gives the protein CASNQPPGLAGGPSLSYNEQFF.

This clone was observed a few times. V gene TRBV6-5 combines with J gene TRBJ1-1; no clear D gene. The CDR3 contains 14 residues. Per the germline V gene, CDR1 is MNHEY and CDR2 is SVGAGI. The V end lost 0 bases, the J end lost 1 base, and 6 bases lay between the germline ends. CDR3 amino acids: CASSYSKQNTEAFF. The CDR3 DNA follows: TGTGCCAGCAGTTACTCGAAACAGAACACTGAAGCTTTCTTT.

The gene calls are TRBV10-3 and TRBJ1-2, with TRBD1 as a possible D gene (5 bases). V was cut by 3 bases and J by 8 bases, with 19 bases left in between. Per germline, CDR1 ENHRY and CDR2 SYGVKD. The CDR3 totals 15 residues. CDR3: CAISEGLGGVGGYTF. For the CDR3, the DNA is TGTGCCATCAGTGAAGGTCTGGGGGGGGTAGGGGGCTACACCTTC.

This sequence joins TRBV4-1 and TRBJ2-7; 10 bases match TRBD1. CDR3 size: 16 residues. With 4 bases clipped from V and 5 bases from J, the junction kept 11 bases outside the gene matches. Germline V gene data show CDR1 as MGHRA and CDR2 as YSYEKL. The CDR3 spells CASSLPPGTGVNEQYF. CDR3 sequence (DNA): TGCGCCAGCAGCCTCCCACCAGGGACAGGGGTGAACGAGCAGTACTTC.

The gene calls are TRBV24-1 and TRBJ2-1; 10 positions agree with TRBD2. CDR3 size: 13 residues. The trim removed 12 bases at V and 4 bases at J, leaving 5 bases unmatched. CDR1 KGHDR and CDR2 SFDVKD come from the germline V gene. CDR3 DNA: TGTGCCGCCAAAGCGGGGGGGTACAATGAGCAGTTCTTC. As protein: CAAKAGGYNEQFF.

V gene TRBV5-1 combines with J gene TRBJ2-4, with D possibly TRBD2 on 5 matching bases. The V gene lost 1 base and the J gene lost 5 bases, with 10 bases spanning the gap. In germline, CDR1 is SGHRS, CDR2 YFSETQ. The CDR3 consists of 14 residues. The CDR3 sequence: CASSLPGVENIQYF. Here the CDR3 DNA reads TGCGCCAGCAGCTTGCCCGGGGTGGAAAACATTCAGTACTTC. Supplemented by reference TRBV5-1 and TRBJ2-4, the full variable domain reads KAGVTQTPRYLIKTRGQQVTLSCSPISGHRSVSWYQQTPGQGLQFLFEYFSETQRNKGNFPGRFSGRQFSNSRSEMNVSTLELGDSALYLCASSLPGVENIQYFGAGTRLSVL.

The J gene is TRBJ2-7, the V gene TRBV5-1, with TRBD1 identical over 8 bases. This CDR3 spans 17 amino acids. The V gene end was trimmed by 4 bases and the J gene end by 2 bases; junction bases not matched to a gene: 14. The V gene's germline CDR1 is SGHRS and CDR2 YFSETQ. The CDR3 nucleotides are TGCGCCAGCAGCGCCCGGACAGGGTCCACTACACCCTACGAGCAGTACTTC. Translation gives CASSARTGSTTPYEQYF.

The chain combines TRBV28 with TRBJ1-4; 8 bases fit TRBD1. The CDR3 has 15 amino acids. The junction had 5 bases not matched to a gene; V was cut back by 6 bases and J by 2 bases. The germline gives CDR1 MDHEN, CDR2 SYDVKM. As DNA, the CDR3 is TGTGCCAGCAGCCACTCAGGGGGCACTAATGAAAAACTGTTTTTT. Translating gives CASSHSGGTNEKLFF.

This clone occurred a few times. The chain couples TRBV21-1 to TRBJ1-1; TRBD1 is taken as the D call from the table, unchecked against the DNA. TRBV21-1 is deemed a pseudogene. There are 16 residues in the CDR3. This chain's CDR3 is CASSSRRRDTNTEAFF. DNA of the CDR3: TGTGCCAGCAGCTCTCGACGCCGGGACACGAACACTGAAGCTTTCTTT.

The V and J genes are TRBV6-5 and TRBJ2-7; TRBD1 is a possible D gene (6 bases). The CDR3 runs 15 residues. Trimming shortened V by 2 bases and J by 3 bases, and 14 bases separated the two germline ends. Germline V gene lookup returns CDR1 MNHEY and CDR2 SVGAGI. In DNA, the CDR3 is TGTGCCAGCAGTTACGAAGCAGGGGCTAGCTACGAGCAGTACTTC. Translating it yields CASSYEAGASYEQYF.

The chain links TRBV5-6 to TRBJ1-3; unclear D gene. CDR1 and CDR2 from the germline V gene are SGHDT and YYEEEE. Trimming left V 2 bases short and J 1 base short, with 16 bases between. The CDR3 totals 17 residues. In nucleotides, the CDR3 is TGTGCCAGCAGCTTAGCCCCCCTCGGGAGTTCTGGAAACACCATATATTTT. Its protein is CASSLAPLGSSGNTIYF.

This clone came up once. This chain uses TRBV4-2 with TRBJ2-7; TRBD1 agrees at 9 bases. Germline loops: CDR1 LGHNA, CDR2 YNFKEQ. This CDR3 contains 15 residues. Trimming at V came to 4 bases and at J to 1 base, leaving 5 bases not matched to a gene. CDR3: CASSPKDRGSYEQYF. In nucleotides, the CDR3 is TGTGCCAGCAGCCCAAAGGACAGGGGTTCCTACGAGCAGTACTTC.